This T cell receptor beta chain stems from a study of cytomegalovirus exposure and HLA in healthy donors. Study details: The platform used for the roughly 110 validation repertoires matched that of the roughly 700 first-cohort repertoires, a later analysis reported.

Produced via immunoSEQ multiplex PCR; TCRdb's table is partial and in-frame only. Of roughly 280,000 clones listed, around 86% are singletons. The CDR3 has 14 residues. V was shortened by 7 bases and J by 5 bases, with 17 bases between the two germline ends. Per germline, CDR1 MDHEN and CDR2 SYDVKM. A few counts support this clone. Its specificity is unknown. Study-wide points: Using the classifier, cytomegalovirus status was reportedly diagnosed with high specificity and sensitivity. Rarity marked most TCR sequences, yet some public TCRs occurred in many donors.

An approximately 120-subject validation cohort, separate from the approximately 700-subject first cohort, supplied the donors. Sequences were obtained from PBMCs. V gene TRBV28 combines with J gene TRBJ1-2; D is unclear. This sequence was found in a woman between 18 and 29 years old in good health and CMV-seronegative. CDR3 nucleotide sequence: TGTGCCAGCACCCGGATTGAGGATAGGTATGGCTACACCTTC. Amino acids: CASTRIEDRYGYTF.